Presented here are 30 T cell receptor beta chains from one specimen sequenced in a study of T cell responses to AZD1222 COVID-19 vaccine. Profiled with immunoSEQ multiplex PCR; TCRdb holds only in-frame clones, not every one. This sample has fewer than 150,000 clones; about 91% occur once, and the top ten carry 4% to 5.5%. The source was peripheral blood, collected on day 0 of AZD1222 vaccination. The receptor set was obtained from an adult in good health.

This clone appeared a single time. This sequence joins TRBV7-9 and TRBJ2-3; D call uncertain. Trimming removed 5 bases from V and 5 bases from J, with 8 bases in between. CDR1 and CDR2 from the germline V gene are SEHNR and FQNEAQ (reference sequence). CDR3 length: 12 amino acids. CDR3 coding DNA: TGTGCCAGCAGCCCCTCCGGAGATACGCAGTATTTT. As protein: CASSPSGDTQYF.

This chain links TRBV19 with TRBJ2-6; tentatively, D is TRBD2 (7 bases). Looked up from germline, CDR1 is LNHDA and CDR2 is SQIVND (reference sequence). Trimming shortened V by 7 bases and J by 0 bases, and 19 bases separated the two germline ends. This CDR3 is built from 18 residues. The CDR3, as DNA: TGTGCCAGTACCCTGGGGGGGGCAGGACTCTCTGGGGCCAACGTCCTGACTTTC. It is translated as CASTLGGAGLSGANVLTF.

This chain's CDR3 is CAISEGSSSSGANVLTF. In DNA form, the CDR3 reads TGTGCCATCAGTGAGGGGTCCTCCTCCTCTGGGGCCAACGTCCTGACTTTC. V and J are TRBV10-3 and TRBJ2-6; D gene unclear. V was clipped by 2 bases and J by 0 bases, with 11 bases between them. The germline CDR1 and CDR2 sequences are ENHRY and SYGVKD. The CDR3 contains 17 residues.

This chain connects TRBV19 to TRBJ1-1; perhaps TRBD1 as D (5 bases). Germline V gene sequence: CDR1 LNHDA, CDR2 SQIVND (reference sequence). The CDR3 has 14 amino acids. The germline V and J ends were trimmed by 3 bases and 5 bases, with 13 bases remaining between them. The CDR3 is CASSIATKGTEAFF. CDR3 nucleotide sequence: TGTGCCAGTAGTATTGCCACGAAGGGGACTGAAGCTTTCTTT.

This chain joins TRBV9 and TRBJ2-1; tentative D call: TRBD2 (5 bases). This CDR3 has 13 residues. V lost 0 bases and J 7 bases, leaving 8 bases between the germline ends. CDR1 is SGDLS, CDR2 YYNGEE, per germline. The CDR3 DNA sequence: TGTGCCAGCAGCGTAGCGGGGAAGAATGAGCAGTTCTTC. Its protein is CASSVAGKNEQFF.

The rearrangement joins TRBV18 to TRBJ2-5, with D possibly matching TRBD1 (5 bases). Trimming removed 6 bases from V and 0 bases from J, with 17 bases in between. The CDR3 loop spans 16 amino acids. Germline V gene data show CDR1 as KGHSH and CDR2 as LQKENI. The CDR3 loop is CASSPLQGLYQETQYF. The CDR3 DNA sequence: TGTGCCAGCTCGCCCCTGCAGGGCTTGTACCAAGAGACCCAGTACTTC.

The chain combines TRBV4-2 with TRBJ2-3; 7 positions match TRBD2. The CDR3 has 17 residues. Germline V gene data show CDR1 as LGHNA and CDR2 as YNFKEQ. J lost 5 bases, V lost 2 bases, and 13 bases had no gene match. The CDR3 DNA reads as TGTGCCAGCAGCCAACCCTCCCGGGGGGAAGGGGTAGATACGCAGTATTTT. It yields the protein CASSQPSRGEGVDTQYF.

This chain uses TRBV7-6 with TRBJ2-5; unclear D gene. The V end lost 0 bases, the J end lost 2 bases, and 4 bases lay between the germline ends. Germline-derived CDR1 and CDR2 are SGHVS and FNYEAQ. The CDR3 extends over 13 amino acids. Here the CDR3 DNA reads TGTGCCAGCAGCTTAGCGTTACAAGAGACCCAGTACTTC. Protein sequence: CASSLALQETQYF.

The V and J genes are TRBV12-3 or TRBV12-4 and TRBJ1-5; unclear D gene. V gave up 3 bases and J gave up 6 bases, with 6 bases separating them. This CDR3 has 12 amino acids. In nucleotides, the CDR3 is TGTGCCAGCAGTTTTTTAAGTCAGCCCCAGCATTTT. It is translated as CASSFLSQPQHF.

The rearrangement joins TRBV4-3 to TRBJ1-6; no clear D. Germline V gene lookup returns CDR1 LGHNA and CDR2 YSLEER. The CDR3 spans 12 residues. V was shortened by 4 bases and J by 7 bases, with 5 bases between the two germline ends. The CDR3 DNA reads TGCGCCAGCAGCCTCAAAAATTCACCCCTCCACTTT. This sequence encodes CASSLKNSPLHF.

This clone was observed a few times. The rearrangement links TRBV15 to TRBJ1-5; no clear D gene. There are 17 residues in the CDR3. Germline assignment: CDR1 LNHNV and CDR2 YYDKDF (reference sequence). With 3 bases removed from V and 0 bases from J, the gap between germline ends came to 15 bases. For the CDR3, the DNA is TGTGCCACCAGCAGGGTCAAGGCGGTATCTAGCAATCAGCCCCAGCATTTT. This codes for CATSRVKAVSSNQPQHF.

V and J are TRBV5-8 and TRBJ2-5, with D hard to call. CDR1 is SGHTS, CDR2 YDEGEE, per germline. The CDR3 is 15 residues long. Trimming shortened V by 0 bases and J by 5 bases, and 14 bases separated the two germline ends. This CDR3 is CASSLGQAELETQYF. The CDR3 DNA is TGTGCCAGCAGCTTGGGTCAGGCGGAGCTGGAGACCCAGTACTTC.

CDR3 sequence reads: CASSLVGQGASTGELFF. DNA for the CDR3: TGTGCCAGCAGCTTAGTGGGACAGGGGGCTAGCACCGGGGAGCTGTTTTTT. This chain connects TRBV7-2 to TRBJ2-2; 12 nucleotides line up with TRBD1. V lost 1 base to trimming and J lost 4 bases; unmatched junction nucleotides: 4. CDR1 and CDR2 from the germline V gene are SGHTA and FQGNSA. The CDR3 covers 17 residues.

The chain carries TRBV29-1 and TRBJ1-3; no clear D. CDR1 is SQVTM and CDR2 is ANQGSEA in the germline V gene. This CDR3 contains 11 residues. The CDR3 loop is CMAFSGNTIYF. The CDR3 DNA reads TGCATGGCCTTCTCTGGAAACACCATATATTTT.

The rearrangement joins TRBV5-8 to TRBJ2-3; D unclear. This CDR3 has 15 amino acids. Germline V gives CDR1 SGHTS, CDR2 YDEGEE. Trimming pared 4 bases from V and 2 bases from J, leaving 14 bases between. CDR3 bases: TGTGCCAGCAGCCCTTCGGATAGATTCACAGATACGCAGTATTTT. Its translation: CASSPSDRFTDTQYF.

This sequence joins TRBV19 and TRBJ1-5; the D gene is possibly TRBD1 (5 bases). The germline CDR1 and CDR2 sequences are LNHDA and SQIVND (reference sequence). V lost 3 bases and J lost 7, with 13 bases in between. This CDR3 has 14 residues. The CDR3 loop is CASSMTGASQPQHF. CDR3 bases: TGTGCCAGTAGTATGACTGGGGCGAGCCAGCCCCAGCATTTT.

Worth noting for this clone: The germline gene is not matched at one end of the junction; a read error may be the cause. The chain is built from TRBV20-1 and TRBJ2-7; 9 positions match TRBD1. The V gene's germline CDR1 is DFQATT and CDR2 SNEGSKA (reference sequence). The CDR3 contains 13 residues. The DNA for the CDR3 is TGCGGTGCTAGTACACAGGGGGCACACGAGCAGTACTTC. This translates into CGASTQGAHEQYF.

The V and J genes are TRBV7-7 and TRBJ2-6; 8 nucleotides align to TRBD2. Trimming cost V 5 bases and J 0 bases; bases outside gene matches: 12. Looked up from germline, CDR1 is SSHAT and CDR2 is FNYEAQ (reference sequence). CDR3 length: 19 residues. CDR3 nucleotide sequence: TGTGCCAGCAGCCCCCTCCCGGGCGGGGGGATCTCTGGGGCCAACGTCCTGACTTTC. Translating gives CASSPLPGGGISGANVLTF.

The rearrangement links TRBV2 to TRBJ1-2, with D perhaps TRBD1 (5 bases). The CDR3 is made up of 11 amino acids. The ends were cut back, 3 bases at V and 8 bases at J, with 7 bases in the middle. Germline assignment: CDR1 SNHLY and CDR2 FYNNEI. CDR3 residues: CASSDGGGYTF. CDR3 nucleotides: TGTGCCAGCAGTGACGGGGGGGGCTACACCTTC.

The chain is built from TRBV5-1 and TRBJ2-7; D gene uncertain. V was shortened by 1 base and J by 6 bases, with 8 bases between the two germline ends. The CDR3 totals 12 residues. Germline V lookup: CDR1 SGHRS, CDR2 YFSETQ. Here the CDR3 reads CASSLRAAEQYF. The CDR3 nucleotides read TGCGCCAGCAGCTTGAGGGCAGCCGAGCAGTACTTC.

The sample holds a few counts of this clone. The chain recombines TRBV19 with TRBJ1-2; 7 nucleotides agree with TRBD1. In germline, CDR1 is LNHDA, CDR2 SQIVND (reference sequence). With V trimmed by 7 bases and J by 5 bases, 7 bases remained unmatched. This CDR3 contains 13 residues. CDR3 nucleotides: TGTGCCAGTACCTCAGGGGGTGGTTATGGCTACACCTTC. Its protein is CASTSGGGYGYTF.

This clone was detected a few times. The rearrangement uses TRBV6-5 and TRBJ2-7; possibly TRBD1 for D (6 bases). Trimming took off 5 bases at V and 5 bases at J, with 16 bases between the two ends. The CDR3 covers 14 residues. Germline assignment: CDR1 MNHEY and CDR2 SVGAGI. The CDR3 spells CASSHAEGGDEQYF. The CDR3 nucleotides are TGTGCCAGCAGTCACGCCGAAGGGGGTGACGAGCAGTACTTC.

This clone has just one count. The chain couples TRBV7-2 to TRBJ2-1, with D possibly being TRBD1 (6 bases). Germline CDR1 reads SGHTA; CDR2 reads FQGNSA. CDR3 length equals 15 residues. V lost 1 base, J lost 2 bases, and 9 bases lay in between. CDR3 nucleotide sequence: TGTGCCAGCAGCTTAGGACAGGCAACCTACAATGAGCAGTTCTTC. Amino acids: CASSLGQATYNEQFF.

This clone was counted a single time. The V and J genes are TRBV11-2 and TRBJ1-3, with D possibly TRBD1 on 6 matching bases. The germline CDR1 and CDR2 sequences are SGHAT and FQNNGV. V was trimmed by 3 bases and J by 0 bases, leaving 12 bases between them. The CDR3 covers 16 residues. The CDR3 is CASSFRQANSGNTIYF. In DNA form, the CDR3 reads TGTGCCAGCAGCTTCCGACAGGCGAACTCTGGAAACACCATATATTTT.

CDR3 nucleotide sequence: TGTGCCATCAGTGAAGAGGGCCGGGGGCCCCACACTGAAGCTTTCTTT. It translates to CAISEEGRGPHTEAFF. The chain employs TRBV10-3 and TRBJ1-1; D is possibly TRBD1 (6 bases). This CDR3 spans 16 amino acids. Trimming pared 3 bases from V and 3 bases from J, leaving 17 bases between. CDR1 is ENHRY and CDR2 is SYGVKD in the germline V gene.

The CDR3 sequence is CASRGAGTQSPHEQYF. CDR3 in DNA: TGTGCCAGCAGAGGCGCCGGGACCCAAAGCCCCCACGAGCAGTACTTC. This sequence joins TRBV27 and TRBJ2-7; either TRBD1 or TRBD2 may supply D (5 bases each). The CDR3 length is 16 residues. Germline CDR1 and CDR2: MNHEY and SMNVEV (reference sequence). The V and J ends lost 6 bases and 5 bases respectively, with 23 bases between them.

This rearrangement joins TRBV23-1 to TRBJ2-4, with D maybe TRBD2 (6 bases). TRBV23-1 is sorted into the ORF group, with uncertain function. CDR3 size: 16 residues. V lost 0 bases, J lost 3 bases, and 12 bases lay in between. CDR3 nucleotides: TGCGCCAGCAGTCAATCCGGGGGTGAGGACAAAAACATTCAGTACTTC. This encodes CASSQSGGEDKNIQYF.

The chain employs TRBV18 and TRBJ2-7, with 9 positions matching TRBD2. The CDR3 is 14 amino acids. J lost 10 bases, V lost 4 bases, and 11 bases had no gene match. From germline, CDR1 is KGHSH and CDR2 LQKENI. The CDR3 spells CASSRTSAGTEQYF. The CDR3 DNA sequence: TGTGCCAGCTCACGGACTAGCGCCGGTACGGAACAGTACTTC.

V is TRBV7-9 and J is TRBJ2-5; 8 nucleotides agree with TRBD1. Losses at the gene ends were 5 bases for V and 4 bases for J; bases not matched to a gene: 3. The CDR3 is 13 residues long. Germline V gene lookup returns CDR1 SEHNR and CDR2 FQNEAQ (reference sequence). The CDR3 sequence: CASSRGQGETQYF. CDR3 nucleotides: TGTGCCAGCAGCCGCGGACAGGGAGAGACCCAGTACTTC.

This clone was counted between two and nine times. V is TRBV5-1 and J is TRBJ2-7, with a tentative D call TRBD1 (6 bases). CDR1 and CDR2 from the germline V gene are SGHRS and YFSETQ. The CDR3 consists of 15 residues. V was cut by 1 base and J by 2 bases, with 13 bases left in between. The CDR3 DNA follows: TGCGCCAGCAGCTTGTCCGGACAGACCACCTACGAGCAGTACTTC. The encoded protein is CASSLSGQTTYEQYF. The whole variable domain, filled in from reference TRBV5-1 and TRBJ2-7, reads KAGVTQTPRYLIKTRGQQVTLSCSPISGHRSVSWYQQTPGQGLQFLFEYFSETQRNKGNFPGRFSGRQFSNSRSEMNVSTLELGDSALYLCASSLSGQTTYEQYFGPGTRLTVT.